These 17 T cell receptor beta chains were all obtained from the same sample, sequenced in a study of blood T cell repertoires in COVID-19. Sequenced by immunoSEQ multiplex PCR; TCRdb stores in-frame clones only, minus some. The table lists a few hundred thousand clones, more than 70% of them singletons, with just under 7% in the top ten. Material for sequencing was peripheral blood. The receptor set was obtained from a woman in her twenties or thirties who had recovered from COVID-19.

V gene TRBV7-8 combines with J gene TRBJ2-7, with 8 bases aligning to TRBD1. Germline V CDR1 and CDR2: SGHVS, FQNEAQ. Trimming cost V 5 bases and J 0 bases; bases outside gene matches: 6. The CDR3 has 15 residues. The CDR3 sequence: CASSPQGVFSYEQYF. Written as DNA, the CDR3 is TGTGCCAGCAGCCCACAGGGGGTATTCTCCTACGAGCAGTACTTC.

This clone was found once. J is TRBJ1-5 and V is TRBV5-6, with 7 bases fitting TRBD1. The CDR3 spans 15 residues. V shed 3 bases, J shed 4 bases, and the junction held 7 bases outside the gene matches. Per the germline V gene, CDR1 is SGHDT and CDR2 is YYEEEE. CDR3 loop: CASSSDRVGNQPQHF. The CDR3, as DNA: TGTGCCAGCAGCTCCGACAGGGTTGGAAATCAGCCCCAGCATTTT.

This rearrangement joins TRBV7-9 to TRBJ2-3, with D possibly TRBD1 on 6 matching bases. Germline loops: CDR1 SEHNR, CDR2 FQNEAQ (reference sequence). CDR3 length equals 14 residues. Between the trimmed V and J ends, which lost 4 bases and 3 bases, there was a span of 11 bases. CDR3 DNA: TGTGCCAGCAGCTCCATAGGGGGAACAGATACGCAGTATTTT. As protein: CASSSIGGTDTQYF. Filled out from reference TRBV7-9 and TRBJ2-3, the complete variable domain reads DTGVSQNPRHKITKRGQNVTFRCDPISEHNRLYWYRQTLGQGPEFLTYFQNEAQLEKSRLLSDRFSAERPKGSFSTLEIQRTEQGDSAMYLCASSSIGGTDTQYFGPGTRLTVL.

The rearrangement links TRBV7-3 to TRBJ2-7; 10 bases agree with TRBD1. This CDR3 has 17 residues. V gave up 1 base and J gave up 6 bases; unmatched junction bases: 12. Germline V lookup: CDR1 SGHTA, CDR2 FQGTGA. This chain's CDR3 is CASSLMGQGTKLPEQYF. The CDR3 DNA follows: TGTGCCAGCAGCTTAATGGGACAGGGGACTAAACTCCCCGAGCAGTACTTC.

The V and J genes are TRBV5-1 and TRBJ2-3; TRBD1 aligns across 7 bases. Per the germline V gene, CDR1 is SGHRS and CDR2 is YFSETQ. V was pared by 4 bases and J by 1 base, with 3 bases of the junction left unmatched. The CDR3 spans 14 residues. CDR3 protein: CASSPGTGTDTQYF. The CDR3, as DNA: TGCGCCAGCAGCCCCGGGACAGGCACAGATACGCAGTATTTT.

The chain links TRBV5-4 to TRBJ1-2; 8 bases are a match to TRBD1. The CDR3 consists of 13 residues. Trimming took 4 bases from V and 4 from J; bases not matched to a gene: 3. The germline V gene has CDR1 SGHNT and CDR2 YYREEE (reference sequence). The CDR3 nucleotides are TGTGCCAGCAGCACCGGGACAGGCTATGGCTACACCTTC. Its translation is CASSTGTGYGYTF.

The V and J genes are TRBV2 and TRBJ1-2; 8 bases map to TRBD1. Germline V lookup: CDR1 SNHLY, CDR2 FYNNEI. This CDR3 has 15 amino acids. J was trimmed by 1 base and V by 7 bases; bases with no gene match: 8. DNA for the CDR3: TGTGCCAGCATCCAGACAGGGGCGCTTAACTATGGCTACACCTTC. Translation: CASIQTGALNYGYTF. The variable domain in full, completed from reference TRBV2 and TRBJ1-2, reads EPEVTQTPSHQVTQMGQEVILRCVPISNHLYFYWYRQILGQKVEFLVSFYNNEISEKSEIFDDQFSVERPDGSNFTLKIRSTKLEDSAMYFCASIQTGALNYGYTFGSGTRLTVV.

J is TRBJ1-1 and V is TRBV28, with TRBD1 matching over 8 bases. Germline V gives CDR1 MDHEN, CDR2 SYDVKM. This CDR3 is 12 amino acids long. With V trimmed by 6 bases and J by 7 bases, 4 bases remained unmatched. The CDR3 DNA reads as TGTGCCAGCAGCTCAGGGGGCCATGAAGCTTTCTTT. Translated, it gives CASSSGGHEAFF. Looking up the rest from reference TRBV28 and TRBJ1-1 gives the full variable domain: DVKVTQSSRYLVKRTGEKVFLECVQDMDHENMFWYRQDPGLGLRLIYFSYDVKMKEKGDIPEGYSVSREKKERFSLILESASTNQTSMYLCASSSGGHEAFFGQGTRLTVV.

This chain joins TRBV28 and TRBJ1-1; 7 bases agree with TRBD1. The germline CDR1 and CDR2 sequences are MDHEN and SYDVKM. The CDR3 totals 14 residues. J gave up 2 bases and V 4 bases, and 4 bases lay outside the gene matches. The CDR3 bases are TGTGCCAGCAGTTCAGGGGACAGAAACACTGAAGCTTTCTTT. This translates into CASSSGDRNTEAFF.

V is TRBV28 and J is TRBJ2-3, with D possibly TRBD2 on 6 matching bases. Trimming removed 5 bases at V and 2 bases at J, with 14 bases between. The CDR3 runs to 15 residues. Germline-derived CDR1 and CDR2 are MDHEN and SYDVKM. The CDR3 loop is CASSIGSGHTDTQYF. The CDR3 DNA is TGTGCCAGCAGTATCGGGAGCGGTCACACAGATACGCAGTATTTT. Full variable domain (missing parts from reference TRBV28 and TRBJ2-3): DVKVTQSSRYLVKRTGEKVFLECVQDMDHENMFWYRQDPGLGLRLIYFSYDVKMKEKGDIPEGYSVSREKKERFSLILESASTNQTSMYLCASSIGSGHTDTQYFGPGTRLTVL.

As for this clone: The sample contains more than one DNA sequence encoding this CDR3. The genes are TRBV9 and TRBJ1-4; D is ambiguous. The CDR3 spans 15 residues. CDR1 is SGDLS, CDR2 YYNGEE, per germline. Trimming removed 0 bases from V and 2 bases from J, with 8 bases in between. Here the CDR3 reads CASSVDRGTNEKLFF. CDR3 bases: TGTGCCAGCAGCGTAGACCGAGGGACTAATGAAAAACTGTTTTTT.

This chain joins TRBV19 and TRBJ1-1, with TRBD1 matching 9 bases. CDR1 is LNHDA, CDR2 SQIVND, per germline (reference sequence). Germline trimming cut 7 bases from V and 4 bases from J; bases unmatched to any gene: 7. This CDR3 contains 14 residues. The CDR3 reads CASILGQGTTEAFF. CDR3 nucleotide sequence: TGTGCCAGTATCCTCGGACAGGGGACCACTGAAGCTTTCTTT.

The chain recombines TRBV5-5 with TRBJ2-7, with 10 bases matching TRBD1. This CDR3 contains 14 residues. CDR1 and CDR2 (germline): SGHKS, YYEKEE (reference sequence). V was clipped by 8 bases and J by 4 bases; unmatched bases: 9. CDR3 in DNA: TGTGCCAGTTTCCTGGGACAGGGGCCTTACGAGCAGTACTTC. Its translation: CASFLGQGPYEQYF.

The chain links TRBV4-3 to TRBJ1-5; TRBD1 matches at 11 bases. Germline CDR1 and CDR2: LGHNA and YSLEER. Trimming removed 0 bases from V and 4 bases from J; junction bases left unmatched: 8. This CDR3 has 18 residues. CDR3 sequence: CASSQDWAGTGGNQPQHF. CDR3 nucleotide sequence: TGCGCCAGCAGCCAAGATTGGGCCGGGACAGGGGGTAATCAGCCCCAGCATTTT.

The chain recombines TRBV18 with TRBJ2-7, with D possibly matching TRBD1 (6 bases). V gave up 3 bases and J gave up 0 bases, with 9 bases separating them. Germline V gives CDR1 KGHSH, CDR2 LQKENI. The CDR3 is 14 amino acids. This CDR3 reads CASSPDSTSYEQYF. The CDR3 DNA reads as TGTGCCAGCTCACCGGACAGCACCTCCTACGAGCAGTACTTC.

This rearrangement joins TRBV7-9 to TRBJ2-5, with a tentative D call TRBD2 (6 bases). The CDR3 runs to 15 residues. Germline assignment: CDR1 SEHNR and CDR2 FQNEAQ (reference sequence). The V end lost 4 bases, the J end lost 1 base, and 13 bases lay between the germline ends. This chain's CDR3 is CASSSGLLLQETQYF. The CDR3 nucleotides are TGTGCCAGCAGCTCGGGACTGCTTCTCCAAGAGACCCAGTACTTC.

This clone was seen just once. The CDR3 loop is CASDVAYGYTF. The DNA of the CDR3 is TGTGCCAGCGACGTAGCCTATGGCTACACCTTC. V usage is TRBV21-1 and J usage is TRBJ1-2. TRBV21-1 has pseudogene status. CDR3 size: 11 residues.